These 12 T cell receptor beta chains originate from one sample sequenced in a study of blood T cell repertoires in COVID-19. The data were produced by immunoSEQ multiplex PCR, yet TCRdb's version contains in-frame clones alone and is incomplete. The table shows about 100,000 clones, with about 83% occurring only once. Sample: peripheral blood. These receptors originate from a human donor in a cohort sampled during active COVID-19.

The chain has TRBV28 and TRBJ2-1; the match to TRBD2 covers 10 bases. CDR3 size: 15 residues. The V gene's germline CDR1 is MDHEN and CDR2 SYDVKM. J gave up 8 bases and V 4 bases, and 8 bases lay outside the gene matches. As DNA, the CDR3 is TGTGCCAGCAGTTCCCCGGGACTAGCGCTCGATGAGCAGTTCTTC. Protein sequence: CASSSPGLALDEQFF.

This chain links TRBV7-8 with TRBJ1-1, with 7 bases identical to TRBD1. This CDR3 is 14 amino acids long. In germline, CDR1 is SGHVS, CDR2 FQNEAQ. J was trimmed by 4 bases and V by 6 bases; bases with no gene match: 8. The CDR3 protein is CASRYTGEATEAFF. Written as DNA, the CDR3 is TGTGCCAGCAGATACACAGGGGAGGCCACTGAAGCTTTCTTT. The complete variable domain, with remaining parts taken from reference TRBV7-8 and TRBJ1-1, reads GAGVSQSPRYKVAKRGQDVALRCDPISGHVSLFWYQQALGQGPEFLTYFQNEAQLDKSGLPSDRFFAERPEGSVSTLKIQRTQQEDSAVYLCASRYTGEATEAFFGQGTRLTVV.

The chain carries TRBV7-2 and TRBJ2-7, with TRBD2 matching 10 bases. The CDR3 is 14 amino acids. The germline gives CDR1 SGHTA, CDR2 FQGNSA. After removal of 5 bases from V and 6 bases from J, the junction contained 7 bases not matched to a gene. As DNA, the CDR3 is TGTGCCAGCAGCGGAAGCGGGGGGGCCCTCGAGCAGTACTTC. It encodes CASSGSGGALEQYF.

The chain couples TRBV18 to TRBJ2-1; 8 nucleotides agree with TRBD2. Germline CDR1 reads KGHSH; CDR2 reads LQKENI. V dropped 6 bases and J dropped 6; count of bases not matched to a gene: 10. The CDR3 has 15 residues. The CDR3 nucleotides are TGTGCCAGCTCTCAGGTTGGCCGGGGGGGCAATGAGCAGTTCTTC. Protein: CASSQVGRGGNEQFF. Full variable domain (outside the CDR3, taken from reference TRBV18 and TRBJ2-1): NAGVMQNPRHLVRRRGQEARLRCSPMKGHSHVYWYRQLPEEGLKFMVYLQKENIIDESGMPKERFSAEFPKEGPSILRIQQVVRGDSAAYFCASSQVGRGGNEQFFGPGTRLTVL.

The CDR3 DNA follows: TGTGCCAGCAGCCCGAGGGGAGGTCAGCCCCAGCATTTT. Translation: CASSPRGGQPQHF. The J gene is TRBJ1-5, the V gene TRBV9, with D perhaps TRBD1 (5 bases). This CDR3 is 13 amino acids long. Trimming pared 4 bases from V and 6 bases from J, leaving 11 bases between. Germline V CDR1 and CDR2: SGDLS, YYNGEE.

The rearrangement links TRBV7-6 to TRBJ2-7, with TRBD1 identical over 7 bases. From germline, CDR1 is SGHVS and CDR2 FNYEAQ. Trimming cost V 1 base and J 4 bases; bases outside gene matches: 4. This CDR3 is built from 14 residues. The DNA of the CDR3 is TGTGCCAGCAGCTTAGGAGGGGGCGGGTACGAGCAGTACTTC. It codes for CASSLGGGGYEQYF.

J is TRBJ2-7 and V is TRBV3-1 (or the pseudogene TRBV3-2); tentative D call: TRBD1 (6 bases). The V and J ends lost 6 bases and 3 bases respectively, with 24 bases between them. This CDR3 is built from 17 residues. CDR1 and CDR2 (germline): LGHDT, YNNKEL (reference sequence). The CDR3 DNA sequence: TGTGCCAGCAGTCTGCCGAGGGACATAGAAGCGTACTACGAGCAGTACTTC. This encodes CASSLPRDIEAYYEQYF.

The CDR3, as DNA: TGTGCCAGCAGCGTAGTACCACAGGGAGCCCACAATGAGCAGTTCTTC. Its translation: CASSVVPQGAHNEQFF. V gene TRBV9 combines with J gene TRBJ2-1; TRBD1 might be the D (6 bases). The CDR3 has 16 residues. Per the germline V gene, CDR1 is SGDLS and CDR2 is YYNGEE. The V end was cut by 0 bases, the J end by 5 bases, with 15 bases between.

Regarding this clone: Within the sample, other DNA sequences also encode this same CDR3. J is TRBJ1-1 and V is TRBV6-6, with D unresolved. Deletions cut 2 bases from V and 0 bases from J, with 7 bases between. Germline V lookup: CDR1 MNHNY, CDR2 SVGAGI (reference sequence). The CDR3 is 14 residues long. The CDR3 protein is CASSYPEMNTEAFF. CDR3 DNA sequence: TGTGCCAGCAGTTACCCAGAAATGAACACTGAAGCTTTCTTT.

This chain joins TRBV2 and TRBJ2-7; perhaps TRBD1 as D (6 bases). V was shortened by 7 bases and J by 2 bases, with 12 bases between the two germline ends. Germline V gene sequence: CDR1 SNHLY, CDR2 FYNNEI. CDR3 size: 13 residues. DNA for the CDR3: TGTGCCAGCAATCCAGGGACAACCTACGAGCAGTACTTC. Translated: CASNPGTTYEQYF.

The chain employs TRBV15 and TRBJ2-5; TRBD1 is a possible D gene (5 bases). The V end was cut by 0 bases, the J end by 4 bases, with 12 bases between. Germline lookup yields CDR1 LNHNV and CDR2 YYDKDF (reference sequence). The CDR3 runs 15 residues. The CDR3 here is CATSRDSREGETQYF. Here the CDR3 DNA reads TGTGCCACCAGCAGAGATTCCAGGGAAGGAGAGACCCAGTACTTC.

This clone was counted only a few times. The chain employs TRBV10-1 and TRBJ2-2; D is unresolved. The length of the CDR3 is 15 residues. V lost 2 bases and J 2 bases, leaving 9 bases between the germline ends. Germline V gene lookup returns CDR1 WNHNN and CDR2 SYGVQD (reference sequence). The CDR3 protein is CASSETTTNTGELFF. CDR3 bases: TGCGCCAGCAGTGAGACTACCACAAACACCGGGGAGCTGTTTTTT.